Below, one T cell receptor (beta chain) is given with its context. Its cognate antigen is unknown. The conserved final phenylalanine or tryptophan is absent from the CDR3, which likely points to a read error. The DNA is left out, because the CDR3 cannot be placed on it with certainty; the CDR3 is given as TCRdb lists it. These data are taken from a study of CD8 T cells in ankylosing spondylitis. The CDR3 region is 9 residues in length, termini included. Per the germline V gene, CDR1 is MDHEN and CDR2 is SYDVKM. TCRdb re-derived calls from the 5' RACE reads in MiXCR, one entry per CDR3 protein. The top ten clones hold about 8.3% of a sample with 150,000 to 200,000 distinct CDR3 sequences, around 20% of them seen once. Study-level results: In reactive arthritis synovial fluid and blood, some motif variants had been reported before. Those disease-linked clones were CD8+; they were also relatively rare in peripheral blood.

Sequenced: blood, either unsorted or a sorted T cell fraction (not recorded which). The source of this sequence is a male donor with ankylosing spondylitis or in good health (not recorded which). This chain uses TRBV28 with TRBJ1-1; TRBD1 is the table's D call and was not checked against the DNA. This CDR3 reads CASSPVQVP.